Detailed here is one TCR beta chain. These data are taken from a study of blood T cell repertoires in COVID-19. For the study at large: Some COVID-19 samples were acute and others convalescent; all came from the United States, Italy and Spain. T cells, B-cell-depleted T cells, or PBMCs supplied cDNA or gDNA.

The V gene end was trimmed by 10 bases and the J gene end by 1 base; junction bases not matched to a gene: 4. Per the germline V gene, CDR1 is SNHLY and CDR2 is FYNNEI. The CDR3 runs to 12 residues. The repertoire was sequenced with immunoSEQ multiplex PCR; TCRdb's copy has only in-frame clones and lacks some. This table holds more than 110,000 clones, about three quarters found once. The sequence was collected from a woman of 80 years or more with active or convalescent COVID-19. The V and J genes are TRBV2 and TRBJ2-7; 7 bases are a match to TRBD2. Sequenced: peripheral blood. The chain's CDR3 is CAKGGSSYEQYF. The CDR3 DNA sequence: TGTGCCAAGGGAGGGTCATCCTACGAGCAGTACTTC.